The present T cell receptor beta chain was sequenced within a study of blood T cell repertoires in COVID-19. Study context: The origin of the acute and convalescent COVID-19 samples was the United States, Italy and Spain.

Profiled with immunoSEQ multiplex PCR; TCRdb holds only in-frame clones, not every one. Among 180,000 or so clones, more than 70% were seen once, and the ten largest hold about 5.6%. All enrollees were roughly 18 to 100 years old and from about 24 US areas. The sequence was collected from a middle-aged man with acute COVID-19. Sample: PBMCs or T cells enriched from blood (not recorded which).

The CDR3 DNA follows: TGTGCCAGCTCACCTAGTGGTCAGGGTTTCTACGAGCAGTACTTC. It translates to CASSPSGQGFYEQYF. The chain carries TRBV18 and TRBJ2-7; the D gene is possibly TRBD1 (5 bases). The CDR3 is 15 amino acids. V shed 3 bases and J shed 3 bases, with 15 bases lying between them. Germline V lookup: CDR1 KGHSH, CDR2 LQKENI.